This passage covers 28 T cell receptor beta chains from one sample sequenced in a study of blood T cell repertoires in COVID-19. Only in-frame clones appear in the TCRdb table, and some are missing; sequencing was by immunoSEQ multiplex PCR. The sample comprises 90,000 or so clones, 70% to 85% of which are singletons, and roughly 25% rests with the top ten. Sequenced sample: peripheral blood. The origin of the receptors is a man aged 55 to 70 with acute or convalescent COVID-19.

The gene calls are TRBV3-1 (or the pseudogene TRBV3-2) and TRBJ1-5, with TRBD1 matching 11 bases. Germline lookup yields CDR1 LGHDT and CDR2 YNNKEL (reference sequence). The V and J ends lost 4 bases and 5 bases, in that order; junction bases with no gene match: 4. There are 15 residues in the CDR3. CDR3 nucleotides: TGTGCCAGCAGCCTAGGGACAGGGGGATATCAGCCCCAGCATTTT. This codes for CASSLGTGGYQPQHF.

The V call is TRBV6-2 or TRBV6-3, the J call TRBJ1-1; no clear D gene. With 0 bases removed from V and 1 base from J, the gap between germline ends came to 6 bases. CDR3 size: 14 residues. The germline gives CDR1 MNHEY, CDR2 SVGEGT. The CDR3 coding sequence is TGTGCCAGCAGTTACTCCCCCGGGAACACTGAAGCTTTCTTT. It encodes CASSYSPGNTEAFF.

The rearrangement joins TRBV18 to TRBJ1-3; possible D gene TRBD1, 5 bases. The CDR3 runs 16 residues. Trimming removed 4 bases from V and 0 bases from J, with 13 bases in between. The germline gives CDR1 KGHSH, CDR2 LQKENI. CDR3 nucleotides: TGTGCCAGCTCACGCAGCCAGGGAAGCTCTGGAAACACCATATATTTT. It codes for CASSRSQGSSGNTIYF.

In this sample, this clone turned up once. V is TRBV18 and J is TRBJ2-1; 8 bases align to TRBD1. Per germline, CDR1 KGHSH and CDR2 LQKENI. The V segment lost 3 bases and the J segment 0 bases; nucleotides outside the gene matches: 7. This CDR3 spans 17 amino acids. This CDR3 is CASSPAGGAGSYNEQFF. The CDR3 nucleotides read TGTGCCAGCTCACCTGCAGGGGGCGCCGGCTCCTACAATGAGCAGTTCTTC.

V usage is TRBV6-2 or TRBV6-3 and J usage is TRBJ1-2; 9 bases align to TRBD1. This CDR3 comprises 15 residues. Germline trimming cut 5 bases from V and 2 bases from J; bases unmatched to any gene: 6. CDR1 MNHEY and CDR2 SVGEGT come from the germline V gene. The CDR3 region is CASSVTGTGNYGYTF. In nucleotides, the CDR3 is TGTGCCAGCAGTGTTACCGGGACAGGGAACTATGGCTACACCTTC.

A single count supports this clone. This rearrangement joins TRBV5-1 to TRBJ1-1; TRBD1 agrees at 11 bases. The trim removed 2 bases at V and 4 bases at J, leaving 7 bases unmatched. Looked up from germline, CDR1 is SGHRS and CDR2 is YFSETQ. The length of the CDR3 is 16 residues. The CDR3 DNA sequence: TGCGCCAGCAGCTTAACCCCCGGGACAGGGGGCACTGAAGCTTTCTTT. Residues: CASSLTPGTGGTEAFF.

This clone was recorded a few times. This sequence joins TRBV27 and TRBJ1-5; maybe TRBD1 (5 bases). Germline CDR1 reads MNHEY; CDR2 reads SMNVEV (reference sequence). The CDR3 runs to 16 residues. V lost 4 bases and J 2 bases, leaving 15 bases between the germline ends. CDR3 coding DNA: TGTGCCAGCAGTTCCTCGGGGGGGAGTCGCAATCAGCCCCAGCATTTT. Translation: CASSSSGGSRNQPQHF.

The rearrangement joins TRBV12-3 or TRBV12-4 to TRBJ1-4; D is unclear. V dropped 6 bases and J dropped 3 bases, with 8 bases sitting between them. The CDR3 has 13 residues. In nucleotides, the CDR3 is TGTGCCAGCAGACCAGGCCCTAATGAAAAACTGTTTTTT. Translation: CASRPGPNEKLFF.

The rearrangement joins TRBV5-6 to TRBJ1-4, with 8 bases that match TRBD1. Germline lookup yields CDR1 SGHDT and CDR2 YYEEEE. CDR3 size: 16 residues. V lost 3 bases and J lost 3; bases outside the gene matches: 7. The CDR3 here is CASSSTNRGSNEKLFF. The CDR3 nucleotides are TGTGCCAGCAGCTCTACGAACAGGGGGTCTAATGAAAAACTGTTTTTT. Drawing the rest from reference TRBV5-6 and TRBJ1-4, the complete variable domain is DAGVTQSPTHLIKTRGQQVTLRCSPKSGHDTVSWYQQALGQGPQFIFQYYEEEERQRGNFPDRFSGHQFPNYSSELNVNALLLGDSALYLCASSSTNRGSNEKLFFGSGTQLSVL.

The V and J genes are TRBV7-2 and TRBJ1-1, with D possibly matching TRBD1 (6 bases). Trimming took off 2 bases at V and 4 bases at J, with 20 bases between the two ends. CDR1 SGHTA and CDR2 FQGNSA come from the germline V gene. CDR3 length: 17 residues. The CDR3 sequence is CASSLRHITGLGTEAFF. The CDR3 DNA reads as TGTGCCAGCAGCTTACGACACATTACAGGGTTGGGCACTGAAGCTTTCTTT.

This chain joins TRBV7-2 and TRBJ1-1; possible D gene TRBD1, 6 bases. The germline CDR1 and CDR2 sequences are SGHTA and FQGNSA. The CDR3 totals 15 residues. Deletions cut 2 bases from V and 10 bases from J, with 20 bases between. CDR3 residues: CASSLQLGGAHLAFF. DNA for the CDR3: TGTGCCAGCAGCTTACAACTTGGGGGGGCGCATTTAGCTTTCTTT. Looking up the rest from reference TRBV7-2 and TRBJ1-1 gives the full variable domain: GAGVSQSPSNKVTEKGKDVELRCDPISGHTALYWYRQSLGQGLEFLIYFQGNSAPDKSGLPSDRFSAERTGGSVSTLTIQRTQQEDSAVYLCASSLQLGGAHLAFFGQGTRLTVV.

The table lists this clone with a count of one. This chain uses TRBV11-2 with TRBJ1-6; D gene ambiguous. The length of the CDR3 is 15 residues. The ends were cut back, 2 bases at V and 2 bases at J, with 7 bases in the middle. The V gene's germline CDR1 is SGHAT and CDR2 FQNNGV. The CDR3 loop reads CASSLKRPYNSPLHF. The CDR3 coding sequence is TGTGCCAGCAGCTTAAAGAGGCCCTATAATTCACCCCTCCACTTT.

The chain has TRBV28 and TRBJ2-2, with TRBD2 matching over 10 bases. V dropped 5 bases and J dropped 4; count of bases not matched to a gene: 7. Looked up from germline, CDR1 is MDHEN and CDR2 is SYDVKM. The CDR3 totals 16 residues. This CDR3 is CASSTSSGGSTGELFF. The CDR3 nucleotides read TGTGCCAGCAGTACCTCTAGCGGGGGCTCCACCGGGGAGCTGTTTTTT.

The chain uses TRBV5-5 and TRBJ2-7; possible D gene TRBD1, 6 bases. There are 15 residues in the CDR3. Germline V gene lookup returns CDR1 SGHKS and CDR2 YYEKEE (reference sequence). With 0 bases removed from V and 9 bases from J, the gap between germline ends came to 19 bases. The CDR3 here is CASSLAETGLRRQYF. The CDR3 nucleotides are TGTGCCAGCAGCTTGGCCGAAACAGGGTTACGTCGGCAGTACTTC.

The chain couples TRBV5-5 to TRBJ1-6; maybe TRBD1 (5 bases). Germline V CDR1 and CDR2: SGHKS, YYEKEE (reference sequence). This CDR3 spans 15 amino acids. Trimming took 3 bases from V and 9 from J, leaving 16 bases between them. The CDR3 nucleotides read TGTGCCAGCAGCTGGGGCGGGGAGTCCGCTTCACCCCTCCACTTT. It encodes CASSWGGESASPLHF.

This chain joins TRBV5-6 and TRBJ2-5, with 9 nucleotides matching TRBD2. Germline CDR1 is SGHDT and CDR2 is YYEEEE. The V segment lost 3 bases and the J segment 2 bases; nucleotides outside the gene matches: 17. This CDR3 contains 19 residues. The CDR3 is CASSSYRAAAGGSQETQYF. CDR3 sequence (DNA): TGTGCCAGCAGCTCCTATCGGGCGGCAGCGGGGGGATCGCAAGAGACCCAGTACTTC.

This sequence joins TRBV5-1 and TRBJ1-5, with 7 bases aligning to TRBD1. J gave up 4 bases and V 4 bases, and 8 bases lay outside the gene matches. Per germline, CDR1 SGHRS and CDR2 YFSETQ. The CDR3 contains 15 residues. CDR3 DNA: TGCGCCAGCAGCCCACAGGGGAATTGGAATCAGCCCCAGCATTTT. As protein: CASSPQGNWNQPQHF.

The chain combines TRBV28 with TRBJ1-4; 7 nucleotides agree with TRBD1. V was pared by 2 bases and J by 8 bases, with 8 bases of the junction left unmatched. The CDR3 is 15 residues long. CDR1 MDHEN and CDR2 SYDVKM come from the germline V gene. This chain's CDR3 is CASSLGNRGSEKLFF. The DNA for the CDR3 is TGTGCCAGCAGTTTAGGTAACAGGGGTTCCGAAAAACTGTTTTTT.

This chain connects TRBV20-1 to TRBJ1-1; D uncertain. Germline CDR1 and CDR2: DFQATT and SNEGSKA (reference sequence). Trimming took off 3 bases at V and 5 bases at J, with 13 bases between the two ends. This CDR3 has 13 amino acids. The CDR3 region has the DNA TGCAGTGCTAGTGGCCCAACGGGGACTGAAGCTTTCTTT. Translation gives CSASGPTGTEAFF.

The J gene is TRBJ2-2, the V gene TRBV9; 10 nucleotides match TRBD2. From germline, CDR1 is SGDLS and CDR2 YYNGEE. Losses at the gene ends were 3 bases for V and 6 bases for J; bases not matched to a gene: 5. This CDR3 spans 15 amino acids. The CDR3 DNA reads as TGTGCCAGCAGCGCGGGAGCGGGGGGGCCCGGGGAGCTGTTTTTT. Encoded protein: CASSAGAGGPGELFF.

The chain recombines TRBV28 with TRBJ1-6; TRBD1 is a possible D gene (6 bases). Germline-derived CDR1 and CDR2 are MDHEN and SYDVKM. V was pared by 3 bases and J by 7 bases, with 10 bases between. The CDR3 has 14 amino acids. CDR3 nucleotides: TGTGCCAGCAGTTTTTGGACAGTCAATTCACCCCTCCACTTT. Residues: CASSFWTVNSPLHF. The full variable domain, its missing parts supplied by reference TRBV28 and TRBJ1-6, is DVKVTQSSRYLVKRTGEKVFLECVQDMDHENMFWYRQDPGLGLRLIYFSYDVKMKEKGDIPEGYSVSREKKERFSLILESASTNQTSMYLCASSFWTVNSPLHFGNGTRLTVT.

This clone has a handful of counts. CDR3 DNA sequence: TGTGCCAGCAAAGAGGACGACGGACAGGGTGGCTACGAGCAGTACTTC. Translating it yields CASKEDDGQGGYEQYF. The chain joins TRBV25-1 to TRBJ2-7; 8 bases map to TRBD1. CDR3 length equals 16 residues. Germline V gives CDR1 MGHDK, CDR2 SYGVNS. Trimming took 7 bases from V and 3 from J; bases not matched to a gene: 14.

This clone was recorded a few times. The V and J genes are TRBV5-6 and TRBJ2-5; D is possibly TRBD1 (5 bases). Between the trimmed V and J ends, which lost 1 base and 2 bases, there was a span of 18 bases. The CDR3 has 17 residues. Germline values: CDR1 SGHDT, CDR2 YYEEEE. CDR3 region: CASSLSSARGYQETQYF. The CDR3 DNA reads TGTGCCAGCAGCTTGAGTTCGGCTAGGGGATATCAAGAGACCCAGTACTTC.

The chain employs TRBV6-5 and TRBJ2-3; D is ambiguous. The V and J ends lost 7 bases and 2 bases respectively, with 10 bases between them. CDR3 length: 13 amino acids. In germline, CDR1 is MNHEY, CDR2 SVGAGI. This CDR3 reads CASISKATDTQYF. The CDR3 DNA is TGTGCCAGCATCTCAAAAGCCACAGATACGCAGTATTTT.

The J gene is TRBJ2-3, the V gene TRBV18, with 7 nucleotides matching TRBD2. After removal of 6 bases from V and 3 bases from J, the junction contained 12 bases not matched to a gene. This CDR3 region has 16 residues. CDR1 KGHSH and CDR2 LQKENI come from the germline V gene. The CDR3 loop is CASSPREGRRTDTQYF. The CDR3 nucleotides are TGTGCCAGCTCTCCAAGGGAGGGTCGGAGGACAGATACGCAGTATTTT. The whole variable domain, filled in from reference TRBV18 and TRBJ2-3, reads NAGVMQNPRHLVRRRGQEARLRCSPMKGHSHVYWYRQLPEEGLKFMVYLQKENIIDESGMPKERFSAEFPKEGPSILRIQQVVRGDSAAYFCASSPREGRRTDTQYFGPGTRLTVL.

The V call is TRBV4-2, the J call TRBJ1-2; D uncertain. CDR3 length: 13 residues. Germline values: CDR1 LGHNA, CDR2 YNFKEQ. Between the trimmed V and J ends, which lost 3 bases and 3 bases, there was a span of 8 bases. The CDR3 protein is CASSHGGDYGYTF. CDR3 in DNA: TGTGCCAGCAGCCACGGCGGGGACTATGGCTACACCTTC.

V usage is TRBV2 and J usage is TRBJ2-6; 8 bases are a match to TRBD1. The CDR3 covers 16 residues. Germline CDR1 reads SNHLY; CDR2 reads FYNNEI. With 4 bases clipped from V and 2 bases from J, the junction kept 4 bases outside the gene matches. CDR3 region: CASSGTGLTGANVLTF. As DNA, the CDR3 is TGTGCCAGCAGTGGGACAGGGCTCACTGGGGCCAACGTCCTGACTTTC.

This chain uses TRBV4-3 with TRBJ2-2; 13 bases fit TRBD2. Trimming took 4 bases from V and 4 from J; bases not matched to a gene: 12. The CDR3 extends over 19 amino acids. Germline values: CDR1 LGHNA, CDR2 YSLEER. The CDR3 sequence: CASSLGLAGVLGGTGELFF. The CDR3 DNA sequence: TGCGCCAGCAGCCTCGGACTAGCGGGGGTCCTAGGTGGCACCGGGGAGCTGTTTTTT.